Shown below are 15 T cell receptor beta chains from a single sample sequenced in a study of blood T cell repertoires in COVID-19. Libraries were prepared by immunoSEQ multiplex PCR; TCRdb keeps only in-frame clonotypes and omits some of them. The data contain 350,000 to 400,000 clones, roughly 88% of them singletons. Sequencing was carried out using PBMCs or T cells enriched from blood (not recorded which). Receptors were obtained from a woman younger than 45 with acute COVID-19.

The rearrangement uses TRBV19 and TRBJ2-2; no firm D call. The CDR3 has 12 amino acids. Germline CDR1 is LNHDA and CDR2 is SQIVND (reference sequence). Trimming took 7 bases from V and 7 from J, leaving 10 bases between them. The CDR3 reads CASTESYGELFF. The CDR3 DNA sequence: TGTGCCAGTACTGAGAGTTACGGGGAGCTGTTTTTT.

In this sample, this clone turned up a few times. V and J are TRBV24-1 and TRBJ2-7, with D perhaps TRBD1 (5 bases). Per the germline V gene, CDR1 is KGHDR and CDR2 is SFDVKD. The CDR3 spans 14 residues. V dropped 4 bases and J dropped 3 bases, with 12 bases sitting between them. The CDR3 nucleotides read TGTGCCACCAGTGAAAAGGGGCCGAACTACGAGCAGTACTTC. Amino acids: CATSEKGPNYEQYF.

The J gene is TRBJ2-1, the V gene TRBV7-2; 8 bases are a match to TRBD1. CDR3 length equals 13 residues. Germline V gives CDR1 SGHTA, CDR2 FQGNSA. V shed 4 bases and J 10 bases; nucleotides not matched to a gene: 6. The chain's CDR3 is CASSWDRTQEQFF. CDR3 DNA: TGTGCCAGCAGCTGGGACAGGACCCAAGAGCAGTTCTTC. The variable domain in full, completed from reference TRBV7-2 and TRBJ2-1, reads GAGVSQSPSNKVTEKGKDVELRCDPISGHTALYWYRQSLGQGLEFLIYFQGNSAPDKSGLPSDRFSAERTGGSVSTLTIQRTQQEDSAVYLCASSWDRTQEQFFGPGTRLTVL.

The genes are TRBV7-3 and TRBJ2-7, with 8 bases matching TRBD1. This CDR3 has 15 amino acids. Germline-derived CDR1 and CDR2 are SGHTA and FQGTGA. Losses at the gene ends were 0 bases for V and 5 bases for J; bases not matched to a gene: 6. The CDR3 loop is CASSLTGQGLDEQYF. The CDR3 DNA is TGTGCCAGCAGCTTAACCGGACAGGGACTGGACGAGCAGTACTTC. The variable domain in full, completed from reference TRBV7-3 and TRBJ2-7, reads GAGVSQTPSNKVTEKGKYVELRCDPISGHTALYWYRQSLGQGPEFLIYFQGTGAADDSGLPNDRFFAVRPEGSVSTLKIQRTERGDSAVYLCASSLTGQGLDEQYFGPGTRLTVT.

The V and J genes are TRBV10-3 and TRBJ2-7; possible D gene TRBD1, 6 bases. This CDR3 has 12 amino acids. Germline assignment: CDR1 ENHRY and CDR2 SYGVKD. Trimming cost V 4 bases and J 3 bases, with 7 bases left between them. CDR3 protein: CAISVGGYEQYF. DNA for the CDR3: TGTGCCATCAGTGTAGGGGGCTACGAGCAGTACTTC.

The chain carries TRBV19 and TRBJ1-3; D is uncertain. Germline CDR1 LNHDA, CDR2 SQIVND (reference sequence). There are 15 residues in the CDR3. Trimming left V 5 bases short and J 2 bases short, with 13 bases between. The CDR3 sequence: CASSALRGAGNTIYF. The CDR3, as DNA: TGTGCCAGTAGTGCATTACGGGGAGCTGGAAACACCATATATTTT. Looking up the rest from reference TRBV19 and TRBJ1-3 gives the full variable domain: DGGITQSPKYLFRKEGQNVTLSCEQNLNHDAMYWYRQDPGQGLRLIYYSQIVNDFQKGDIAEGYSVSREKKESFPLTVTSAQKNPTAFYLCASSALRGAGNTIYFGEGSWLTVV.

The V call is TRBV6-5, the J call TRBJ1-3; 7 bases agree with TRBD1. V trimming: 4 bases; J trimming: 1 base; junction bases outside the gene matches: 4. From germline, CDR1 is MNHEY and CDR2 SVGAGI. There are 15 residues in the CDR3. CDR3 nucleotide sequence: TGTGCCAGCAGTTTAGGGGGCTCTTCTGGAAACACCATATATTTT. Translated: CASSLGGSSGNTIYF.

CDR3 coding DNA: TGTGCCAGCTCAGGTCCGGGGGATGAGAATGAAAAACTGTTTTTT. Translation gives CASSGPGDENEKLFF. The chain carries TRBV2 and TRBJ1-4; D perhaps matches TRBD1 (5 bases). Trimming removed 8 bases from V and 5 bases from J, with 18 bases in between. Germline V CDR1 and CDR2: SNHLY, FYNNEI. CDR3 length: 15 amino acids. The whole variable domain, remainder taken from reference TRBV2 and TRBJ1-4, is EPEVTQTPSHQVTQMGQEVILRCVPISNHLYFYWYRQILGQKVEFLVSFYNNEISEKSEIFDDQFSVERPDGSNFTLKIRSTKLEDSAMYFCASSGPGDENEKLFFGSGTQLSVL.

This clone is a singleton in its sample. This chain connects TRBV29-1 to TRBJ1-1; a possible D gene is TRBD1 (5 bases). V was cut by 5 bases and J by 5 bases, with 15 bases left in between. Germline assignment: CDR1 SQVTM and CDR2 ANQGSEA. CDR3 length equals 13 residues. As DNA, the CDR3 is TGCAGCGTTCGATCTTTGGGGGGGACTGAAGCTTTCTTT. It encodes CSVRSLGGTEAFF.

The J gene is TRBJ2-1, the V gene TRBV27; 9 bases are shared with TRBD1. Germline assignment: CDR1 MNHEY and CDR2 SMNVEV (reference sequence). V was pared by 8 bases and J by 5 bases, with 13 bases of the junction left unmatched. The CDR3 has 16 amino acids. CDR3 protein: CASGLGQGRRNNEQFF. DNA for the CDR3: TGTGCCAGCGGCTTAGGACAGGGGCGAAGGAACAATGAGCAGTTCTTC.

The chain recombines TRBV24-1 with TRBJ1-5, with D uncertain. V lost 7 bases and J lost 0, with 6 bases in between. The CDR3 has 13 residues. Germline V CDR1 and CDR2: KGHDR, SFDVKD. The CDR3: CATSTASNQPQHF. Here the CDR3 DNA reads TGTGCCACCAGCACAGCTAGCAATCAGCCCCAGCATTTT.

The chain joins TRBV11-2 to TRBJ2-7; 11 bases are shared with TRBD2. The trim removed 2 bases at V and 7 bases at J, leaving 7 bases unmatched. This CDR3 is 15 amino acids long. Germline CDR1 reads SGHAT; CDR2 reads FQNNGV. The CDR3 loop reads CASSLSTSGGGEQYF. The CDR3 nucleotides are TGTGCCAGCAGCTTATCTACTAGCGGGGGCGGAGAGCAGTACTTC.

CDR3 DNA: TGCGCCAGCAGCTTAGGGGGAAAAGAGACCCAGTACTTC. It is translated as CASSLGGKETQYF. The chain links TRBV5-1 to TRBJ2-5, with a tentative D call TRBD1 (6 bases). Trimming stripped 2 bases from V and 3 bases from J, with 8 bases between. The germline gives CDR1 SGHRS, CDR2 YFSETQ. This CDR3 region has 13 residues. The entire variable domain, with the rest obtained from reference TRBV5-1 and TRBJ2-5, is as follows: KAGVTQTPRYLIKTRGQQVTLSCSPISGHRSVSWYQQTPGQGLQFLFEYFSETQRNKGNFPGRFSGRQFSNSRSEMNVSTLELGDSALYLCASSLGGKETQYFGPGTRLLVL.

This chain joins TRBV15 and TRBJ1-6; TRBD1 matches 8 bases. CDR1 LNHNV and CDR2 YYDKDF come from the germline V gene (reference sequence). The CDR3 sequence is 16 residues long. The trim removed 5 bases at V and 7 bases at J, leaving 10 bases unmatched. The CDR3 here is CATSDVLGQGNSPLHF. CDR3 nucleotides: TGTGCCACCAGCGACGTACTAGGACAGGGAAATTCACCCCTCCACTTT. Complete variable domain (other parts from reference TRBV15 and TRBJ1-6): DAMVIQNPRYQVTQFGKPVTLSCSQTLNHNVMYWYQQKSSQAPKLLFHYYDKDFNNEADTPDNFQSRRPNTSFCFLDIRSPGLGDTAMYLCATSDVLGQGNSPLHFGNGTRLTVT.

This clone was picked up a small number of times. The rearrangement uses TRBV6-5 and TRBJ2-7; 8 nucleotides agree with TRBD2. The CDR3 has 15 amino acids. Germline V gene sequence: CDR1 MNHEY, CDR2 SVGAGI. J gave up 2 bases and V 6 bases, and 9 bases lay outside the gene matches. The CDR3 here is CASSPGGGLAYEQYF. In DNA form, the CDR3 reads TGTGCCAGCAGCCCAGGCGGGGGGTTGGCCTACGAGCAGTACTTC.